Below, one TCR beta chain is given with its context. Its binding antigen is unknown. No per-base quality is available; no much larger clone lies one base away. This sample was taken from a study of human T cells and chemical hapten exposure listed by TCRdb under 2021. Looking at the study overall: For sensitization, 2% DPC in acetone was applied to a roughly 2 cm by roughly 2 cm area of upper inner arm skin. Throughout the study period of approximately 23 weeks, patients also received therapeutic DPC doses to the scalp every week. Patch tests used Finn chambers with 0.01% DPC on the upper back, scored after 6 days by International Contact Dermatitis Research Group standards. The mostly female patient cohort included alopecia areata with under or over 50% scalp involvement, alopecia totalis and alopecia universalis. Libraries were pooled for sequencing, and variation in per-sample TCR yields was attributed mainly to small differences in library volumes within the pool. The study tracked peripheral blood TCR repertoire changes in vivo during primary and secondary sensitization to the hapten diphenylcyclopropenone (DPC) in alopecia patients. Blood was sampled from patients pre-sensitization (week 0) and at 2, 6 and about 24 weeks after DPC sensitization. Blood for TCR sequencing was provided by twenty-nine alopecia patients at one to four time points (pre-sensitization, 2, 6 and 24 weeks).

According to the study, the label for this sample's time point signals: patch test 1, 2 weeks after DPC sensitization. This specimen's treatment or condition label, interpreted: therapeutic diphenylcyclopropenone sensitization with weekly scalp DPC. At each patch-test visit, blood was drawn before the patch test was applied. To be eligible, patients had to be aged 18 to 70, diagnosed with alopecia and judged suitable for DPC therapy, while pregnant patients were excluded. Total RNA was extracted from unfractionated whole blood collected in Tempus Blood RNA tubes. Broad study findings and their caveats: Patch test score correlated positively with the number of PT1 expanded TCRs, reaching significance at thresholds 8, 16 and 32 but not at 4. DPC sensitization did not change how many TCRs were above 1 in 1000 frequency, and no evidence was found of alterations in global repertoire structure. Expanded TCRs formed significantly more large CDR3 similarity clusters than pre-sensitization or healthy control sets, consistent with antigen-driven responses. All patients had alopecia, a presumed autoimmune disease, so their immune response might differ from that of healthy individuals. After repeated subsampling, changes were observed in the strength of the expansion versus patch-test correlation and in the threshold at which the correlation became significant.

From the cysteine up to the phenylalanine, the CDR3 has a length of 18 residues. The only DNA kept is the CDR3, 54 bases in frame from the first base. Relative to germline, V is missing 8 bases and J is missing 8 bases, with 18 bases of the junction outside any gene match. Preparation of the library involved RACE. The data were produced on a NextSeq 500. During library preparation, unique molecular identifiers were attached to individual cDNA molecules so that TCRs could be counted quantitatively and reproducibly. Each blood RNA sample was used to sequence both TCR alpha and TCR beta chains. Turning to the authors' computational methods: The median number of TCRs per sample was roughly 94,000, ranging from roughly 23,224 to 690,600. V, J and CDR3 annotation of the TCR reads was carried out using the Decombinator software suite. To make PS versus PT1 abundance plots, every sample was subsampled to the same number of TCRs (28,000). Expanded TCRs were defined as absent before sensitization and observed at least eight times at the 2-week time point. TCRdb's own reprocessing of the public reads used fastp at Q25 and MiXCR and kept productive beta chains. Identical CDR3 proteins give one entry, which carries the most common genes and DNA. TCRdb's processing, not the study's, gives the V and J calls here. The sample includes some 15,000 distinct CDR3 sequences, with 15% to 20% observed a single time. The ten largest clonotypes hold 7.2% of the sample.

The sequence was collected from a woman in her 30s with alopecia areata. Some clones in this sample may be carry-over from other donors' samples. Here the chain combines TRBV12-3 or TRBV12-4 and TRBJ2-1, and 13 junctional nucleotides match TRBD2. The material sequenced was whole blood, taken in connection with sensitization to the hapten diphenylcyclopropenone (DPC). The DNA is TGTGCCAGCGGACCGTTAACGGCCGGGACTAGCGGGACCCATGAGCAGTTCTTC. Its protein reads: CASGPLTAGTSGTHEQFF.